Here is one TCR beta chain with its context. Its specificity is not known. Sequencing used immunoSEQ multiplex PCR; TCRdb keeps in-frame clones, though not all of them. Of fewer than 70,000 clones in the sample, approximately 90% are singletons; the top ten hold approximately 5.4%. This sample is drawn from a study of PD-1 blockade in classical Hodgkin lymphoma. At the level of the study: Once every 2 weeks, patients received intravenous nivolumab at 3 mg/kg.

Germline values: CDR1 MNHEY, CDR2 SVGAGI. The CDR3 runs 14 residues. The trim removed 7 bases at V and 1 base at J, leaving 5 bases unmatched. Study results and limitations: Reports described newly diagnosed patients as having lower baseline TCR diversity than healthy donors.

Each patient experienced a relapse that followed autologous stem cell transplantation, and brentuximab vedotin exposure varied. The starting material was peripheral blood mononuclear cells (PBMCs), obtained before the second cycle of nivolumab. The V gene is TRBV6-5, the J gene TRBJ2-5; 8 positions match TRBD1. The receptor was derived from a human donor with classical Hodgkin lymphoma. This chain's CDR3 is CASTRDRSQETQYF. CDR3 coding DNA: TGTGCCAGCACCCGGGACAGGTCCCAAGAGACCCAGTACTTC.